This section outlines one TCR beta chain sequence together with its context. The data derive from a study of tumor-infiltrating lymphocytes in glioblastoma multiforme. Germline CDR1 and CDR2: LNHNV and YYDKDF (reference sequence). CDR3 length: 13 residues. V gave up 4 bases and J gave up 5 bases, with 8 bases separating them. TCRB libraries came from RNA via three nested multiplex PCR rounds. TCRB-specific cDNA synthesis used approximately 0.49 ug of total RNA. From the multiplex PCR reads, TCRdb called clonotypes with MiXCR, one entry per CDR3 protein. The sample includes fewer than 40,000 distinct CDR3 sequences, 60% to 65% of them seen just once.

The V call is TRBV15, the J call TRBJ2-2, with a weak D call TRBD1 (6 bases). The specimen sequenced was brain tumor tissue. The receptor was derived from a male donor with glioblastoma. CDR3 DNA: TGTGCCACCAGCATACAGGGAACCGGGGAGCTGTTTTTT. Translating gives CATSIQGTGELFF.